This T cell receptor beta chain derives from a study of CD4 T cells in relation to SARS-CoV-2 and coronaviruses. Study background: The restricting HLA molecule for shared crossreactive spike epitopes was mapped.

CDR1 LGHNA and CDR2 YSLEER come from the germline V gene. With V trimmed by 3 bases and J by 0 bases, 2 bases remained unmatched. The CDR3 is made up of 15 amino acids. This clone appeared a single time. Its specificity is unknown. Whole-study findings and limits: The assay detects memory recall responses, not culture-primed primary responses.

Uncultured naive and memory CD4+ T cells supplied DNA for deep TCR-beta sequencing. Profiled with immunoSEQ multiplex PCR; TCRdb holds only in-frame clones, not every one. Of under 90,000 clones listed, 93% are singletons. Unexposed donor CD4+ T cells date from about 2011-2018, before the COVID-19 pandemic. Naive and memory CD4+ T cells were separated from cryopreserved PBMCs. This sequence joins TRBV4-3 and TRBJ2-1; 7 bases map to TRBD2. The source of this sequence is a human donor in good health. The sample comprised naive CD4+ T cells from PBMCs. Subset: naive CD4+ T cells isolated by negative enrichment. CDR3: CASSQGLSSYNEQFF. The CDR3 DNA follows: TGCGCCAGCAGCCAGGGACTATCCTCCTACAATGAGCAGTTCTTC.